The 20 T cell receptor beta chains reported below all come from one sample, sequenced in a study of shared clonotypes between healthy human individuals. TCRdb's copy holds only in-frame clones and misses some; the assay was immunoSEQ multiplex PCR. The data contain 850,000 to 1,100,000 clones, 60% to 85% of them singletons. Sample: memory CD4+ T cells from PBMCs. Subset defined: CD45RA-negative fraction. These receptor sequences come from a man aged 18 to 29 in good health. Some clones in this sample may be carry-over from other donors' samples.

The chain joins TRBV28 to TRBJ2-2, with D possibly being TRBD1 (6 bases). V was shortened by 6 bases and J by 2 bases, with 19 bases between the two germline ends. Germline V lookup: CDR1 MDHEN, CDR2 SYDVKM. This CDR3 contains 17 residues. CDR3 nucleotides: TGTGCCAGCAGGCCACACCTCACAGGGCTCAACACCGGGGAGCTGTTTTTT. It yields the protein CASRPHLTGLNTGELFF. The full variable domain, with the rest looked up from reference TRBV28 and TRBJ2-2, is DVKVTQSSRYLVKRTGEKVFLECVQDMDHENMFWYRQDPGLGLRLIYFSYDVKMKEKGDIPEGYSVSREKKERFSLILESASTNQTSMYLCASRPHLTGLNTGELFFGEGSRLTVL.

The CDR3, as DNA: TGCGCCAGCAGCCCCACCGGGACGGGGTACACCTACGAGCAGTACTTC. This encodes CASSPTGTGYTYEQYF. This sequence joins TRBV5-1 and TRBJ2-7; D is possibly TRBD1 or TRBD2 (5 bases each). Deletions cut 4 bases from V and 2 bases from J, with 19 bases between. Germline loops: CDR1 SGHRS, CDR2 YFSETQ. The CDR3 totals 16 residues.

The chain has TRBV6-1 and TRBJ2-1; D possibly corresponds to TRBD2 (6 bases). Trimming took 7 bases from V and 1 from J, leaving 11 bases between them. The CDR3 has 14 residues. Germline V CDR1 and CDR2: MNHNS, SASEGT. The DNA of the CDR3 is TGTGCCAGCAAAGATGGAGGGTCCTACAATGAGCAGTTCTTC. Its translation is CASKDGGSYNEQFF.

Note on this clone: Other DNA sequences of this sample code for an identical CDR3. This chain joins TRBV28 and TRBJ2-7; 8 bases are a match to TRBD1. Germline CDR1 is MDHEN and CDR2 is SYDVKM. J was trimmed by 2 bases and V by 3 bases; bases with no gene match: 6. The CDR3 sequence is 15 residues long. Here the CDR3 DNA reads TGTGCCAGCAGTTTCCCCGGACAGGGACCCTACGAGCAGTACTTC. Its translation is CASSFPGQGPYEQYF.

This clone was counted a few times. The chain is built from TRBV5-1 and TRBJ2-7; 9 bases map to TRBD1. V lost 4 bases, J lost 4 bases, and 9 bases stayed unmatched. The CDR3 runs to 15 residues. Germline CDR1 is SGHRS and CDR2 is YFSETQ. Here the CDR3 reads CASSDRDRDSYEQYF. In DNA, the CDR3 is TGCGCCAGCAGCGATAGGGACAGGGATTCTTACGAGCAGTACTTC.

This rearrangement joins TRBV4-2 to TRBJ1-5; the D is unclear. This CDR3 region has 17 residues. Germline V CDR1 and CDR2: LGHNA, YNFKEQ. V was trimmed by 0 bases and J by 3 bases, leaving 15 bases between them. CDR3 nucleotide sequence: TGTGCCAGCAGCCAAGAGCTTATCCGGGATGACAATCAGCCCCAGCATTTT. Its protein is CASSQELIRDDNQPQHF.

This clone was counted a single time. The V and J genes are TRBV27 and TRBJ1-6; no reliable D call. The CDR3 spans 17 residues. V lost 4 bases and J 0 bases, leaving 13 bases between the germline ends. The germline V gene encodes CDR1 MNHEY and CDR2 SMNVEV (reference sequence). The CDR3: CASSSTRTSSYNSPLHF. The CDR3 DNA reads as TGTGCCAGCAGTTCCACACGGACGAGCTCCTATAATTCACCCCTCCACTTT.

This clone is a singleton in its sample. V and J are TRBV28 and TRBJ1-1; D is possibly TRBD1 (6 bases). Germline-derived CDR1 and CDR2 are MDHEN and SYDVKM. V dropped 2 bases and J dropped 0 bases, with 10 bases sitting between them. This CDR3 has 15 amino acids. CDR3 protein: CASSLGGLLNTEAFF. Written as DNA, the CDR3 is TGTGCCAGCAGTTTAGGGGGGCTTTTGAACACTGAAGCTTTCTTT.

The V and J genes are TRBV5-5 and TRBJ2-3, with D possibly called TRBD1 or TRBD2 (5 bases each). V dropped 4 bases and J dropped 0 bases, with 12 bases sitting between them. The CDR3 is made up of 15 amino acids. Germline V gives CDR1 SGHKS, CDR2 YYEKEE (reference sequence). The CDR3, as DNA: TGTGCCAGCAGCGCCGGGACGGCTAGCACAGATACGCAGTATTTT. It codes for CASSAGTASTDTQYF.

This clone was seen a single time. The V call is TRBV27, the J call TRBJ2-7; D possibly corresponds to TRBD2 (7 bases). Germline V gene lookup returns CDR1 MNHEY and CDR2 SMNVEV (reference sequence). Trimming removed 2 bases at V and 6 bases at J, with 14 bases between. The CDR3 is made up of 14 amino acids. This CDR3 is CASSLNGGAREQYF. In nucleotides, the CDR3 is TGTGCCAGCAGTTTAAATGGGGGGGCGCGCGAGCAGTACTTC.

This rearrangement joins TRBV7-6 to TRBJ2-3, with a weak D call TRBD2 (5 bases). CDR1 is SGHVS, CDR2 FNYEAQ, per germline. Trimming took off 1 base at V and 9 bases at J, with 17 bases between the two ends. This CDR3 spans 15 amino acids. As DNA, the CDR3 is TGTGCCAGCAGCTTAGGTAGCGCTCCTACTGCCACGCAGTATTTT. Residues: CASSLGSAPTATQYF.

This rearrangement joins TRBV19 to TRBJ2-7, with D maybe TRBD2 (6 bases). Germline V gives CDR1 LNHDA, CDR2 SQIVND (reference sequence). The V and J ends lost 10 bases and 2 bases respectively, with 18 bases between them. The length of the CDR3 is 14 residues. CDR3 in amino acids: CATGTGTGAYEQYF. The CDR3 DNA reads TGTGCCACCGGAACCGGGACGGGAGCCTACGAGCAGTACTTC.

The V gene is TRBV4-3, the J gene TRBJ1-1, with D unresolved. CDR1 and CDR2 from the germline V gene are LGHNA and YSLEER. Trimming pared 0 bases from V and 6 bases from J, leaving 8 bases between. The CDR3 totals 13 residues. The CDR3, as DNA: TGCGCCAGCAGCCAAGAAGGAATGGCTGAAGCTTTCTTT. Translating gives CASSQEGMAEAFF.

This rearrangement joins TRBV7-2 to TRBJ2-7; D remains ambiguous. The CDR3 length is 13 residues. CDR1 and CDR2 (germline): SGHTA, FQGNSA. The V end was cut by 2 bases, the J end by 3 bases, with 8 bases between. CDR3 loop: CASSLRSVYEQYF. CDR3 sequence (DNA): TGTGCCAGCAGCTTACGGTCAGTCTACGAGCAGTACTTC.

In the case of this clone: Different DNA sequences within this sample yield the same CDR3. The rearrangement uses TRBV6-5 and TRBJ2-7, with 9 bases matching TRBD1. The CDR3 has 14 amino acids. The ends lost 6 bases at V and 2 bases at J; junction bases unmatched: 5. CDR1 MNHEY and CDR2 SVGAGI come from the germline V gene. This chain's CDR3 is CASRRGQGTYEQYF. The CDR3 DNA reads TGTGCCAGCAGGCGGGGACAGGGCACCTACGAGCAGTACTTC.

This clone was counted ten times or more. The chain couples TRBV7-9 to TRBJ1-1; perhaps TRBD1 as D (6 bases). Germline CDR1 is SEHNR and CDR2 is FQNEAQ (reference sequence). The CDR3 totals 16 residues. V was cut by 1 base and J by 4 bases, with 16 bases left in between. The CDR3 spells CASSLDGGLRATEAFF. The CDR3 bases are TGTGCCAGCAGCTTAGATGGGGGCTTGAGGGCCACTGAAGCTTTCTTT.

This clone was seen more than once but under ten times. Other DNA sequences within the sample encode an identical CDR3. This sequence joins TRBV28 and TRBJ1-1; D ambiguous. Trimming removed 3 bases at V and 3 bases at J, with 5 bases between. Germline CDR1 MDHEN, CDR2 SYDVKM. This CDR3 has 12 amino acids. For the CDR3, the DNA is TGTGCCAGCAGTTTGTCCGACACTGAAGCTTTCTTT. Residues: CASSLSDTEAFF.

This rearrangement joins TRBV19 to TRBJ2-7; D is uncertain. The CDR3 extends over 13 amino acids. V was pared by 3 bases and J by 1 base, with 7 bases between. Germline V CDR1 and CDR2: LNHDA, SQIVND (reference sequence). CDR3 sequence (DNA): TGTGCCAGTAGTATCTCGCGGTCCTACGAGCAGTACTTC. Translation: CASSISRSYEQYF.

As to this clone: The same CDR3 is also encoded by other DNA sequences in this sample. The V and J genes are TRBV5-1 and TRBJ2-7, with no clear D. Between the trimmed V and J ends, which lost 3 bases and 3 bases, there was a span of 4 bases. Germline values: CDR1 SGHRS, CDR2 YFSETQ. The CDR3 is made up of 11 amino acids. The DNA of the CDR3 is TGCGCCAGCAGCTCCCACTACGAGCAGTACTTC. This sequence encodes CASSSHYEQYF.

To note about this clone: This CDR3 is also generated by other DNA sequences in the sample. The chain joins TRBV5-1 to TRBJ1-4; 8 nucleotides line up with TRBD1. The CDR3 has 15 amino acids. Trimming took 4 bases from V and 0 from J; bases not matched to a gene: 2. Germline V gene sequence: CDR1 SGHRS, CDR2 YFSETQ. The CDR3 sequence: CASSGQGATNEKLFF. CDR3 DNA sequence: TGCGCCAGCAGCGGACAGGGAGCAACTAATGAAAAACTGTTTTTT.